A selection of T cell receptor beta chains follows, all from one sample in a study of T cells after somatic rescue of genetic block. The table came from immunoSEQ multiplex PCR; TCRdb's copy has only in-frame clones and leaves some out. The table records 55,000 to 70,000 clones, roughly 90% of them present only once. Sequenced sample: peripheral blood mononuclear cells (PBMCs). Every receptor here comes from a man aged 40-50 years. The CDR3 runs from the conserved cysteine through the conserved F or W. Fields, in order: clone size, V gene, J gene, CDR3 protein. Size is stated for part of the rows, as once, few or many counts, or as a class when the clone is expanded.

abundance: .; v_gene: TRBV20-1; j_gene: TRBJ2-5; CDR3aa: CSTDFQETQYF
abundance: .; v_gene: TRBV15; j_gene: TRBJ2-3; CDR3aa: CATSGFYTDTQYF
abundance: .; v_gene: TRBV11-2; j_gene: TRBJ1-1; CDR3aa: CASSLGGRAGNTEAFF
abundance: .; v_gene: TRBV5-1; j_gene: TRBJ2-3; CDR3aa: CASSSGGTSTDTQYF
abundance: .; v_gene: TRBV14; j_gene: TRBJ2-3; CDR3aa: CASSPSGGGVTDTQYF
abundance: once; v_gene: TRBV5-4; j_gene: TRBJ2-2; CDR3aa: CASRWSGATGELFF
abundance: .; v_gene: TRBV7-2; j_gene: TRBJ1-2; CDR3aa: CASSHSGPGDDNYGYTF
abundance: .; v_gene: TRBV9; j_gene: TRBJ2-5; CDR3aa: CASSVAPDRGRETQYF
abundance: .; v_gene: TRBV11-2; j_gene: TRBJ2-7; CDR3aa: CASSLQSYEQYF
abundance: .; v_gene: TRBV6-5; j_gene: TRBJ1-1; CDR3aa: CASRGRERTEAFF
abundance: .; v_gene: TRBV7-2; j_gene: TRBJ2-3; CDR3aa: CASSTQGGGRADTQYF
abundance: .; v_gene: TRBV25-1; j_gene: TRBJ2-2; CDR3aa: CASSRDRVGTGELFF
abundance: .; v_gene: TRBV19; j_gene: TRBJ1-4; CDR3aa: CASSIPGKEKLFF
abundance: .; v_gene: TRBV6-1; j_gene: TRBJ1-6; CDR3aa: CASTGQGRNSPLHF
abundance: .; v_gene: TRBV6-6; j_gene: TRBJ2-3; CDR3aa: CASNPSGGPRGDTQYF
abundance: once; v_gene: TRBV30; j_gene: TRBJ1-2; CDR3aa: CACGGTANYGYTF
abundance: .; v_gene: TRBV5-1; j_gene: TRBJ2-7; CDR3aa: CASTASGSYEQYF
abundance: .; v_gene: TRBV6-5; j_gene: TRBJ2-7; CDR3aa: CASSYSKGSYEQYF
abundance: .; v_gene: TRBV6-9; j_gene: TRBJ1-1; CDR3aa: CASSYTPAGGTEAFF
abundance: .; v_gene: TRBV7-8; j_gene: TRBJ1-3; CDR3aa: CASSLEGSPSPGNTIYF
abundance: .; v_gene: TRBV10-3; j_gene: TRBJ1-1; CDR3aa: CAIKGGSTEAFF
abundance: .; v_gene: TRBV16; j_gene: TRBJ2-3; CDR3aa: CASSPLADTDTQYF
abundance: .; v_gene: TRBV7-9; j_gene: TRBJ2-2; CDR3aa: CASSRRLGAGTGELFF
abundance: .; v_gene: TRBV27; j_gene: TRBJ2-1; CDR3aa: CASSPVTVDEQFF
abundance: once; v_gene: TRBV11-2; j_gene: TRBJ1-5; CDR3aa: CASSWGTGDNQPQHF
abundance: .; v_gene: TRBV2; j_gene: .; CDR3aa: CASSRDRGYTYEQYF
abundance: .; v_gene: TRBV5-4; j_gene: TRBJ2-2; CDR3aa: CASSPPGTGDTGELFF
abundance: once; v_gene: TRBV6-6; j_gene: TRBJ2-3; CDR3aa: CASSSSGRSTDTQYF
abundance: once; v_gene: TRBV6-1; j_gene: TRBJ2-2; CDR3aa: CASSDGGPIGELFF
abundance: .; v_gene: TRBV19; j_gene: TRBJ1-6; CDR3aa: CASSPPVVQLDSPLHF
abundance: few; v_gene: TRBV27; j_gene: TRBJ2-3; CDR3aa: CASKPLAGGRADTQYF
abundance: .; v_gene: TRBV9; j_gene: TRBJ2-5; CDR3aa: CASSVSSGVQETQYF
abundance: .; v_gene: TRBV28; j_gene: TRBJ2-7; CDR3aa: CASSLGLADFSYEQYF
abundance: .; v_gene: TRBV4-2; j_gene: TRBJ2-6; CDR3aa: CASSQDLGTGANVLTF
abundance: .; v_gene: TRBV18; j_gene: TRBJ1-5; CDR3aa: CASSPRRVHNQPQHF
abundance: .; v_gene: TRBV6-5; j_gene: TRBJ2-1; CDR3aa: CASSYSSRAWFF
abundance: .; v_gene: TRBV10-3; j_gene: TRBJ2-1; CDR3aa: CAISERLAGEPPYNEQFF
abundance: .; v_gene: TRBV5-1; j_gene: TRBJ1-4; CDR3aa: CASSLGAGQSFSEKLFF
abundance: .; v_gene: TRBV5-8; j_gene: TRBJ2-5; CDR3aa: CASSLETSRQTQYF
abundance: .; v_gene: TRBV5-6; j_gene: TRBJ1-2; CDR3aa: CASSLVGDGVSGGYTF
abundance: once; v_gene: TRBV7-8; j_gene: TRBJ2-1; CDR3aa: CASSPRLPGNEQFF
abundance: once; v_gene: TRBV5-1; j_gene: TRBJ2-1; CDR3aa: CASSLQGNSYNEQFF
abundance: .; v_gene: TRBV6-6; j_gene: TRBJ2-5; CDR3aa: CASSRDRRGETQYF
abundance: .; v_gene: TRBV4-1; j_gene: TRBJ2-5; CDR3aa: CASSQDPASGRETQYF
abundance: .; v_gene: TRBV5-1; j_gene: TRBJ2-5; CDR3aa: CASSLGQRETQYF
abundance: .; v_gene: TRBV2; j_gene: TRBJ2-5; CDR3aa: CASSESVQETQYF
abundance: .; v_gene: TRBV19; j_gene: TRBJ2-7; CDR3aa: CASSARRTGAYEQYF
abundance: once; v_gene: TRBV4-2; j_gene: TRBJ2-5; CDR3aa: CASSQDPGTSGGTQYF
abundance: .; v_gene: TRBV23-1; j_gene: TRBJ2-5; CDR3aa: CASSRNRTSGRNCLETQYF